What follows is one T cell receptor (beta chain) and its context. Its antigen remains unidentified. No much larger clone is present one base from it, and per-base qualities are unavailable. The source of the sample is a study of blood T cell repertoires in COVID-19 (dated by TCRdb to the early 2020s). About the study as a whole: Samples from collaborators originated in the United States, Italy and Spain and spanned both the acute and convalescent phases of COVID-19. The material from the prospective study consisted of cDNA or gDNA derived from T cells, B-cell-depleted T cells, or PBMCs. The dataset comprised deeply sampled blood TCRbeta repertoires from subjects exposed to, actively infected with, or recovered from COVID-19. The repertoires were made available in a free public database intended to serve as a resource for research on the immune response to SARS-CoV-2. Samples came from the ongoing ImmuneRACE study (first 160 participants) plus 1,254 subjects from 6 global collaborators. A de-identified subject ID, COVID-19 status, age in years and sex were almost always included in the sample metadata. Where HLA class I and class II types were available, the types were taken from metadata supplied by the sample provider, not from assay-based typing.

From the cysteine through the phenylalanine, the CDR3 covers 15 amino acids. The CDR3 DNA has 45 bases and is translated from base 1. Trimming at the junction amounts to 4 bases on V and 0 bases on J, and the germline ends lie 10 bases apart. Each collaborating institution followed its own protocols to collect whole blood in K2EDTA tubes. For TCRbeta analysis, collaborators shipped samples as frozen whole blood, isolated PBMCs, or DNA extracted from either of those sample types. General conclusions and limits of the study: How much clinical and demographic metadata was included differed by source and by participant, and the metadata was provided uncurated.

TCRbeta CDR3 regions were amplified from genomic DNA using the immunoSEQ Assay, a bias-controlled multiplex PCR. The study's processing was this. The number of nucleated cells in each sample was estimated by amplification of reference gene primers within the assay. To quantify the absolute abundance of each unique TCRbeta CDR3 rearrangement, sequence reads were collapsed and filtered. For each sample, productive Simpson clonality was calculated as the square root of Simpson's diversity index over productive rearrangements. TCRdb took over this immuneACCESS table, retaining in-frame rearrangements with V and J assigned. Such tables are incomplete; in checked studies, under half of the missing clones stem from an unresolved V gene, and the remainder is unexplained. V, J and clone size were drawn from that table, and D and trimming were deduced from the DNA. In this sample the table shows 180,000 or so clones, 80% to 90% of which occur a single time. Roughly 8.2% of the sample belongs to the ten largest clones.

The rearrangement combines TRBV5-3 with TRBJ1-4; there is no confident call for the D gene. TRBV5-3 is placed among ORFs of uncertain function. The receptor comes from a man aged 55 to 70 with acute or convalescent COVID-19. Sequenced material: peripheral blood. The DNA reads as follows: TGTGCCAGAAGCCCGTCACTGGCAACTAATGAAAAACTGTTTTTT. Translation gives CARSPSLATNEKLFF.